A single sample gave rise to the 5 T cell receptor beta chains below, sequenced in a study of control samples from healthy donors and cancer patients. TCRdb's table, derived via immunoSEQ multiplex PCR, lists solely in-frame clones and lacks some. The repertoire holds hundreds of thousands of clones, with around 79% as singletons. The sequenced sample consisted of PBMCs. The source of these receptors is a woman in her sixties with lung cancer.

This chain joins TRBV7-9 and TRBJ1-1; D ambiguous. In germline, CDR1 is SEHNR, CDR2 FQNEAQ (reference sequence). Trimming pared 5 bases from V and 4 bases from J, leaving 14 bases between. The CDR3 has 14 amino acids. CDR3 residues: CASSLGRRGTEAFF. The CDR3 nucleotides read TGTGCCAGCAGCCTGGGGAGACGGGGCACTGAAGCTTTCTTT.

The chain links TRBV9 to TRBJ2-7; 10 bases fit TRBD1. CDR3 length: 15 amino acids. J was trimmed by 6 bases and V by 0 bases; bases with no gene match: 6. The germline V gene encodes CDR1 SGDLS and CDR2 YYNGEE. CDR3 sequence (DNA): TGTGCCAGCAGCGTAGAGGGGACAGGGGTAGGCGAGCAGTACTTC. This codes for CASSVEGTGVGEQYF.

This rearrangement joins TRBV5-8 to TRBJ2-1, with 11 nucleotides matching TRBD1. V was pared by 0 bases and J by 8 bases, with 7 bases of the junction left unmatched. The CDR3 contains 16 residues. Germline-derived CDR1 and CDR2 are SGHTS and YDEGEE. CDR3 sequence (DNA): TGTGCCAGCAGCTTGGTCCCCGGACAGGGGGCGTATGAGCAGTTCTTC. Its protein is CASSLVPGQGAYEQFF.

The rearrangement links TRBV24-1 to TRBJ2-2; D call uncertain. This CDR3 spans 13 amino acids. Germline CDR1 reads KGHDR; CDR2 reads SFDVKD. V was trimmed by 5 bases and J by 0 bases, leaving 3 bases between them. The CDR3 DNA sequence: TGTGCCACCAGTGCCGCGAACACCGGGGAGCTGTTTTTT. Encoded protein: CATSAANTGELFF.

This clone was observed a single time. The genes are TRBV5-1 and TRBJ2-1, with D tentatively TRBD1 or TRBD2 (6 bases each). The CDR3 spans 12 residues. From germline, CDR1 is SGHRS and CDR2 YFSETQ. The ends were cut back, 5 bases at V and 6 bases at J, with 9 bases in the middle. CDR3 sequence: CASRTGANEQFF. In DNA, the CDR3 is TGCGCCAGCAGAACGGGGGCCAATGAGCAGTTCTTC.